This T cell receptor beta chain is drawn from a study of T-cell reconstitution after alpha-beta-depleted transplantation in children. This CDR3 is 11 amino acids long. Trimming took 1 base from V and 2 from J, leaving 3 bases between them. CDR1 SQVTM and CDR2 ANQGSEA come from the germline V gene. Library preparation (for TCRbeta) was performed with unique molecular identifiers. TCRdb reprocessed the PCR reads with MiXCR, giving one entry per CDR3 protein. The table includes some 300,000 distinct CDR3 sequences, around a tenth detected once. The V gene is TRBV29-1, the J gene TRBJ2-7, with D uncertain. This sequence was found in a human donor who donated a stem cell graft to a child with acute lymphoblastic leukemia. This specimen consisted of PBMCs from the stem cell graft donor, obtained from the stem cell graft. In DNA, the CDR3 is TGCAGCGTTGAAGGCGCCTACGAGCAGTACTTC. Translated: CSVEGAYEQYF.